Listed here is a single T cell receptor beta chain. A read error may account for a junction end that differs from germline. The CDR3 covers 14 residues. CDR1 and CDR2 from the germline V gene are SGHDT and YYEEEE. This sample was included in a study of cytomegalovirus exposure and HLA in healthy donors. PCR used 60 Vbeta primers and 13 Jbeta primers. The repertoire was sequenced with immunoSEQ multiplex PCR; TCRdb's copy has only in-frame clones and lacks some. Its listing shows roughly 79,000 clones. The receptor was derived from a man younger than 45 in good health and CMV-seronegative. The chain uses TRBV5-6 and TRBJ2-6; 8 bases line up with TRBD1. The sample consisted of PBMCs. In DNA, the CDR3 is TGTGCCAGCAGCTCCCTGACAGGGGACAACGTCCTGACTTTC. It specifies CASSSLTGDNVLTF.